This T cell receptor beta chain was sequenced for a study of neoadjuvant anti-PD-1 for oral cavity cancer. Looking at the study overall: Most patients had three to four biweekly doses of 3 mg/kg nivolumab before resection. Findings and limits, study-wide: PBMC Gini-index clonality exceeded responders' in non-responders post-nivolumab.

Only in-frame clones appear in the TCRdb table, and some are missing; sequencing was by immunoSEQ multiplex PCR. The table shows tens of thousands of clones, with roughly four fifths occurring only once. This clone showed up many times. Its antigen is not known. The sample here was PBMCs, taken before nivolumab (anti-PD-1) treatment. This receptor was identified in a person between 35 and 79 years old with oral cavity squamous cell carcinoma.

The CDR3 DNA sequence: TGTGCCAGCAGCCTGGGGGGAGGGCCGTCCAATGAGCAGTTCTTC. This sequence encodes CASSLGGGPSNEQFF. The rearrangement uses TRBV7-8 and TRBJ2-1, with 7 nucleotides matching TRBD2. V was clipped by 5 bases and J by 6 bases; unmatched bases: 10. The CDR3 totals 15 residues. Germline V gene data show CDR1 as SGHVS and CDR2 as FQNEAQ.